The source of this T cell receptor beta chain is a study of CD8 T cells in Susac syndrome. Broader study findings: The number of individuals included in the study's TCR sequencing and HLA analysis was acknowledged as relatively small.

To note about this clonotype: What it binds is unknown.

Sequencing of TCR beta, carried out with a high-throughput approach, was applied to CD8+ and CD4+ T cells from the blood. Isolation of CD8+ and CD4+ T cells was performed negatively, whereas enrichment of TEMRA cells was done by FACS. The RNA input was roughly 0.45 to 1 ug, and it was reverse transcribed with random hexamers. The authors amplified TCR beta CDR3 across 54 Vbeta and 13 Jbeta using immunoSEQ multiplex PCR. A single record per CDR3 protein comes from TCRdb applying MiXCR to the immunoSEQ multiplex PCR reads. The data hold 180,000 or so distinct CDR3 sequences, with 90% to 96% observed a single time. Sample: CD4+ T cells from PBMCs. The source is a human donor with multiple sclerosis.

The DNA of the CDR3 is TGTGCCAGCAGCCAGGCCGGGACAACGACCGGGGAGCTGTTTTTT. Its translation is CASSQAGTTTGELFF. The rearrangement links TRBV14 to TRBJ2-2; the D gene is possibly TRBD1 (6 bases). The CDR3 runs 15 residues. The V and J ends lost 3 bases and 5 bases respectively, with 13 bases between them. Germline assignment: CDR1 SGHDN and CDR2 FVKESK.